This TCR beta chain was captured by sequencing in a study of blood T cell repertoires in COVID-19. Study-wide background: Samples of COVID-19 (acute and convalescent) were obtained from the United States, Italy and Spain.

Original processing notes: It was from reference gene primer amplification that nucleated cell counts were estimated. Method: immunoSEQ multiplex PCR; TCRdb's copy keeps in-frame clones and lacks some. Clone size and V and J calls were adopted from that table, with D and trimming inferred from the DNA. The sample contains over 250,000 clones, roughly 85% of which appear only once. The CDR3 covers 13 residues. V gave up 7 bases and J gave up 5 bases; unmatched junction bases: 8. There are a few counts of this clone. Sequenced: peripheral blood. This clonotype was sampled from a man in his fifties with active or convalescent COVID-19. The chain has TRBV12-3 or TRBV12-4 and TRBJ2-7, with 7 bases identical to TRBD1. The chain's CDR3 is CASIMTGTHEQYF. CDR3 nucleotide sequence: TGTGCCAGCATAATGACAGGGACCCACGAGCAGTACTTC.